The rows below give T cell receptor beta chains drawn from one sample of a study of cytomegalovirus exposure and HLA in healthy donors. TCRdb's table, derived via immunoSEQ multiplex PCR, lists solely in-frame clones and lacks some. The sample holds approximately 140,000 clones, around 59% seen once. The specimen sequenced was PBMCs. Receptors originate from a male donor in good health and CMV-seronegative. The CDR3 runs from the conserved cysteine through the conserved F or W. Fields, in order: V gene, D gene, clone size, J gene, CDR3 protein, CDR3 DNA. A D gene is named only where the DNA matches it firmly. Size values are once, few and many counts, or a class for expanded clones, and some rows have none.

>TRBV30|NA|few|TRBJ1-5
CAWRPRVDQPQHF
TGTGCCTGGAGGCCGAGGGTCGATCAGCCCCAGCATTTT
>TRBV5-1|TRBD1|NA|TRBJ1-2
CASAEAGGAGGYTF
TGCGCCAGCGCTGAAGCAGGGGGCGCGGGGGGCTACACCTTC
>TRBV5-1|TRBD1|NA|TRBJ2-4
CASSHAPGQGLVNIQYF
TGCGCCAGCAGCCATGCCCCGGGACAGGGATTAGTTAACATTCAGTACTTC
>TRBV30|NA|NA|TRBJ2-1
CAWKNRGTYNEQFF
TGTGCCTGGAAGAACCGGGGGACTTACAATGAGCAGTTCTTC
>TRBV28|TRBD1|few|TRBJ1-2
CASSSTKQGPPYTF
TGTGCCAGCAGTTCTACTAAACAGGGGCCGCCCTACACCTTC
>TRBV5-1|NA|NA|TRBJ1-1
CASSFSSGNTEAFF
TGCGCCAGCAGCTTCAGCTCAGGGAACACTGAAGCTTTCTTT
>TRBV7-7|TRBD1|NA|TRBJ2-1
CASSLSVKGQEQFF
TGTGCCAGCAGCTTGTCGGTCAAGGGACAGGAGCAGTTCTTC
>TRBV4-1|TRBD1|few|TRBJ1-5
CASSHDRGNQPQHF
TGCGCCAGCAGCCATGACAGGGGTAATCAGCCCCAGCATTTT
>TRBV5-1|NA|few|TRBJ2-5
CASSQQVSVVSETQYF
TGCGCCAGCAGCCAACAGGTATCGGTAGTAAGCGAGACCCAGTACTTC
>TRBV5-1|TRBD2|few|TRBJ2-3
CASSTSGAGTDTQYF
TGCGCCAGCAGCACTAGCGGGGCAGGCACAGATACGCAGTATTTT
>TRBV11-1|NA|NA|TRBJ2-1
CAGSSRGNHNEQFF
TGTGCCGGCAGCTCTCGGGGGAACCACAATGAGCAGTTCTTC
>TRBV27|TRBD1|few|TRBJ1-5
CASRQTTGRYSNQPQHF
TGTGCCAGCAGACAGACGACAGGGAGGTATAGCAATCAGCCCCAGCATTTT
>TRBV11-2|TRBD1|few|TRBJ1-2
CASSPGTGASGYTF
TGTGCCAGCAGCCCCGGGACAGGGGCTTCTGGCTACACCTTC
>TRBV10-1|NA|few|TRBJ1-1
CASSESTDHTEAFF
TGCGCCAGCAGTGAGTCGACAGATCACACTGAAGCTTTCTTT
>TRBV19|NA|once|TRBJ2-7
CASSKNRPGQGFSYEQYF
TGTGCCAGTAGTAAGAATCGACCAGGACAAGGCTTCTCCTACGAGCAGTACTTC
>TRBV9|NA|NA|TRBJ1-3
CASSTSGDSGNTIYF
TGTGCCAGCAGCACCAGCGGAGACTCTGGAAACACCATATATTTT
>TRBV7-2|TRBD1|NA|TRBJ2-3
CASSLLRTGGKDTQYF
TGTGCCAGCAGCTTATTAAGGACAGGGGGCAAAGATACGCAGTATTTT
>TRBV6-5|NA|once|TRBJ1-1
CAIKRDTEAFF
TGTGCCATCAAAAGGGACACCGAAGCTTTCTTT
>TRBV14|TRBD1|NA|TRBJ1-2
CASSQVPPLTGPYGYTF
TGTGCCAGCAGCCAAGTCCCCCCTCTGACAGGGCCCTATGGCTACACCTTC
>TRBV9|TRBD1|NA|TRBJ1-2
CASSLRTGAHYGYTF
TGTGCCAGCAGCTTGAGGACAGGGGCACACTATGGCTACACCTTC
>TRBV11-1|TRBD1|NA|TRBJ2-5
CASSPQGVLETQYF
TGTGCCAGCAGCCCACAGGGGGTCCTAGAGACCCAGTACTTC
>TRBV11-2|NA|NA|TRBJ2-1
CASSPERATLASSYNEQFF
TGTGCCAGCAGCCCGGAACGTGCGACTCTAGCGAGCTCCTACAATGAGCAGTTCTTC
>TRBV28|NA|once|TRBJ1-6
CASSLYGTSNSPLHF
TGTGCCAGCAGTTTATACGGGACAAGTAATTCACCCCTCCACTTT
>TRBV30|NA|NA|TRBJ2-6
CAWTLLSGANVLTF
TGTGCCTGGACGTTATTATCTGGGGCCAACGTCCTGACTTTC
>TRBV5-1|NA|NA|TRBJ1-2
CASSYGADYGYTF
TGCGCCAGCAGCTATGGGGCGGACTATGGCTACACCTTC
>TRBV28|TRBD2|NA|TRBJ2-1
CASTSGGAFSYNEQFF
TGTGCCAGCACTAGCGGGGGGGCCTTCTCCTACAATGAGCAGTTCTTC
>TRBV4-1|NA|NA|TRBJ2-1
CASSQDRIGTGANNEQFF
TGCGCCAGCAGCCAAGATCGCATCGGGACTGGGGCAAACAATGAGCAGTTCTTC
>TRBV19|NA|NA|TRBJ1-1
CASSIKGNAEAFF
TGTGCCAGTAGTATCAAGGGGAATGCTGAAGCTTTCTTT
>TRBV19|NA|NA|TRBJ1-4
CASSIPRGRNEKLFF
TGTGCCAGTAGTATCCCCAGGGGTCGTAATGAAAAACTGTTTTTT
>TRBV19|TRBD1|few|TRBJ2-6
CATSTGFNVLTF
TGTGCCACTTCGACAGGGTTCAACGTCCTGACTTTC
>TRBV21-1|NA|NA|TRBJ2-3
CASSKGRISGGHTDTQYF
TGTGCCAGCAGCAAAGGACGAATCAGCGGGGGACACACAGATACGCAGTATTTT
>TRBV27|NA|NA|TRBJ2-7
CASSLSFQEYRDDEQYF
TGTGCCAGCAGTTTATCCTTTCAGGAATACAGGGACGACGAGCAGTACTTC
>TRBV2|TRBD1|NA|TRBJ1-2
CPSSELTGGTYGYTF
TGTCCCAGCAGTGAATTAACAGGGGGCACCTATGGCTACACCTTC
>TRBV4-2|NA|NA|TRBJ2-6
CASSQDWQNSGANVLTF
TGTGCCAGCAGCCAAGATTGGCAGAACTCTGGGGCCAACGTCCTGACTTTC
>TRBV5-4|NA|NA|TRBJ2-7
CASSFSGGYEQYF
TGTGCCAGCAGCTTTTCGGGTGGGTACGAGCAGTACTTC
>TRBV27|NA|NA|TRBJ1-5
CASSPRGLNQPQHF
TGTGCCAGCAGCCCCAGGGGCCTCAATCAGCCCCAGCATTTT
>TRBV6-1|NA|NA|TRBJ2-1
CASSGRAYNEQFF
TGTGCCAGCAGCGGCAGGGCCTACAATGAGCAGTTCTTC
>TRBV5-6|TRBD1|few|TRBJ2-7
CASSFGQGALEQYF
TGTGCCAGCAGCTTCGGCCAGGGGGCTCTCGAGCAGTACTTC
>TRBV5-8|NA|NA|TRBJ1-5
CASSLYGELGQPQHF
TGTGCCAGCAGCTTGTATGGGGAACTAGGACAGCCCCAGCATTTT
>TRBV25-1|TRBD2|once|TRBJ2-1
CASSQLAGSYNEQFF
TGTGCCAGCAGTCAATTAGCGGGGAGCTACAATGAGCAGTTCTTC
>TRBV4-3|NA|NA|TRBJ2-4
CASSQDTILAKNIQYF
TGCGCCAGCAGCCAAGATACGATACTAGCCAAAAACATTCAGTACTTC
>TRBV7-7|TRBD2|NA|TRBJ2-2
CASSLAPVLRGARTGELFF
TGTGCCAGCAGCTTGGCCCCTGTTTTGCGGGGGGCCCGAACCGGGGAGCTGTTTTTT
>TRBV29-1|TRBD1|NA|TRBJ1-1
CSGRDSSEAFF
TGCAGCGGCCGGGACAGCTCTGAAGCTTTCTTT
>TRBV7-2|TRBD2|NA|TRBJ2-2
CASSFGTRVTGELFF
TGTGCCAGCAGCTTCGGGACTAGAGTCACCGGGGAGCTGTTTTTT
>TRBV12-5|TRBD1|NA|TRBJ2-1
CASGLAPGTGGSYNEQFF
TGTGCTAGTGGTTTGGCCCCCGGGACAGGGGGCTCCTACAATGAGCAGTTCTTC
>TRBV7-8|NA|NA|TRBJ1-6
CASRREDSSYNSPLHF
TGTGCCAGCAGGAGGGAAGATTCCTCCTATAATTCACCCCTCCACTTT
>TRBV13|TRBD1|NA|TRBJ2-7
CASSSNFGQGYEQYF
TGTGCCAGCAGCTCGAACTTCGGACAGGGGTACGAGCAGTACTTC
>TRBV7-7|TRBD2|NA|TRBJ2-5
CASSATSGQETQYF
TGTGCCAGCAGCGCGACTAGCGGGCAAGAGACCCAGTACTTC
>TRBV5-1|TRBD2|few|TRBJ2-3
CASSLVGGGATDTQYF
TGCGCCAGCAGCTTGGTAGGCGGGGGGGCCACAGATACGCAGTATTTT
>TRBV6-5|NA|once|TRBJ2-5
CASRGGGRVGETQYF
TGTGCCAGCAGGGGAGGGGGGCGAGTGGGGGAGACCCAGTACTTC
>TRBV28|TRBD1|NA|TRBJ1-1
CASSFRPGGNTEAFF
TGTGCCAGCAGTTTCCGGCCAGGGGGGAACACTGAAGCTTTCTTT
>TRBV30|TRBD1|NA|TRBJ1-6
CAVTGTGDSPLHF
TGTGCCGTAACCGGGACAGGGGATTCACCCCTCCACTTT
>TRBV4-3|NA|medium-sized|TRBJ2-7
CASSRTATYEQYF
TGCGCCAGCAGCAGGACAGCAACCTACGAGCAGTACTTC
>TRBV27|TRBD1|NA|TRBJ2-7
CASRPGQGPYEQYF
TGTGCCAGCAGACCAGGACAGGGACCCTACGAGCAGTACTTC
>TRBV7-2|TRBD2|NA|TRBJ2-1
CASSPWGGGRRNEQFF
TGTGCCAGCAGCCCCTGGGGGGGTGGAAGACGCAATGAGCAGTTCTTC
>TRBV10-3|NA|NA|TRBJ2-7
CAVRGNEDNIGEQYF
TGTGCCGTAAGGGGGAACGAGGACAACATAGGCGAGCAGTACTTC
>TRBV2|NA|NA|TRBJ1-1
CASSFIQGGDTEAFF
TGTGCCAGCAGTTTTATACAGGGAGGGGACACTGAAGCTTTCTTT